This record concerns one T cell receptor (beta chain) sequence. This clonotype has only a few counts. Its antigen is unknown. No per-base quality is available; no much larger clone lies one base away. This record comes from a study of T-cell reconstitution after alpha-beta-depleted transplantation in children listed by TCRdb under 2016. For the wider study: Using TCR repertoire profiling, the study quantitatively followed how T-cell immune reconstitution unfolded in children after TCRalphabeta/CD19-depleted allogeneic hematopoietic cell transplantation.

Libraries were made using PCR. TCRdb names Illumina HiSeq 2500 as the instrument used. TCR library preparation used molecular barcoding, with unique molecular identifiers applied to normalize quantification of the TCRbeta repertoire. The public sequencing data were trimmed at Q25 with fastp and processed into clonotypes with MiXCR by TCRdb, which kept only in-frame beta chains. Rows are combined by CDR3 protein, so each entry shows the most common genes and DNA. Recorded for this sample are about 400,000 distinct CDR3 sequences; around 21% of them occurred a single time. Over 3.5% of the sample comes from the top ten. The CDR3 goes from the cysteine to the phenylalanine over 12 residues. Only the CDR3 portion is preserved as DNA: 36 bases, with reading frame beginning at the first base. From the germline V gene (reference sequence), CDR1 is MNHEY and CDR2 is SMNVEV. V loses 8 bases at its end and J loses 11 bases; junction bases beyond the gene matches: 7.

The source of this sequence is a human donor who donated a stem cell graft to a child with acute myeloid leukemia. The source was PBMCs from the stem cell graft donor, collected from the stem cell graft. The rearrangement combines TRBV27 with TRBJ2-1, with TRBD2 matching 9 junction bases. The CDR3 amino acid sequence is: CASGESGRKQFF. In nucleotides, the sequence is TGTGCCAGCGGTGAAAGCGGGAGGAAGCAGTTCTTC.